The following is a TCR beta chain sequence with its context. Its antigen remains unknown. The CDR3 has 13 residues. Looked up from germline, CDR1 is LNHDA and CDR2 is SQIVND (reference sequence). Preparation of TRB cDNA libraries relied on 5' RACE carrying UMI labels. TCRdb processed the 5' RACE reads again and assigns one entry to each CDR3 protein, with no DNA. Reported are 130,000 to 150,000 distinct CDR3 sequences; the ten largest clones contain approximately 0.27%. This entry is derived from a study of CXCR3-negative and CXCR3-positive naive CD8 T cells. Study findings and constraints: Hydrophobicity of TRB CDR3s was greater in CXCR3-positive naive cells than in CXCR3-negative naive cells. Surface CD5 looked about the same in the naive subsets, so the authors worked out TCR strength from TRB CDR3 properties.

Sequenced material: naive CXCR3+ CD8+ T cells from blood. The subset is: CD45RO-CCR7+CD27+CD95- naive CD8+ T cells expressing CXCR3 (TNR3+). The chain is built from TRBV19 and TRBJ1-2; the TCRdb call, TRBD1, lacks DNA for checking. This clonotype was obtained from a human donor in good health. Some clones in this sample may be carry-over from other donors' samples. The CDR3: CASSVRDRDGYTF.